This passage covers 26 T cell receptor beta chains from one sample sequenced in a study of cytomegalovirus exposure and HLA in healthy donors. Primers included in the PCR were 60 Vbeta and 13 Jbeta primers. Sequenced by immunoSEQ multiplex PCR; TCRdb stores in-frame clones only, minus some. The specimen's table records roughly 80,000 clones. The sample was PBMCs. These receptors all come from a man aged 45-65 years in good health and CMV-seronegative.

The genes are TRBV7-9 and TRBJ2-7, with a weak D call TRBD2 (5 bases). Germline V gene lookup returns CDR1 SEHNR and CDR2 FQNEAQ (reference sequence). Trimming took 4 bases from V and 2 from J, leaving 15 bases between them. This CDR3 is 15 amino acids long. DNA of the CDR3: TGTGCCAGCAGCTCGTCCCGGGGTACCCCCTACGAGCAGTACTTC. It codes for CASSSSRGTPYEQYF. The full variable domain, completed using reference TRBV7-9 and TRBJ2-7, is DTGVSQNPRHKITKRGQNVTFRCDPISEHNRLYWYRQTLGQGPEFLTYFQNEAQLEKSRLLSDRFSAERPKGSFSTLEIQRTEQGDSAMYLCASSSSRGTPYEQYFGPGTRLTVT.

The V gene is TRBV6-5, the J gene TRBJ1-3; no definite D call. V lost 0 bases and J 8 bases, leaving 8 bases between the germline ends. The length of the CDR3 is 13 residues. Germline values: CDR1 MNHEY, CDR2 SVGAGI. CDR3 sequence reads: CASSYSLGDTIYF. The CDR3 DNA sequence: TGTGCCAGCAGTTACTCCCTCGGGGACACCATATATTTT.

The chain is built from TRBV6-5 and TRBJ1-5, with TRBD1 identical over 8 bases. Per germline, CDR1 MNHEY and CDR2 SVGAGI. The CDR3 totals 16 residues. After removal of 4 bases from V and 4 bases from J, the junction contained 9 bases not matched to a gene. CDR3 DNA sequence: TGTGCCAGCAGTTCGCCGGCCGGACAGGGTAATCAGCCCCAGCATTTT. It specifies CASSSPAGQGNQPQHF.

The V call is TRBV7-3, the J call TRBJ2-7; D is possibly TRBD1 (5 bases). Germline assignment: CDR1 SGHTA and CDR2 FQGTGA. V was cut by 1 base and J by 5 bases, with 12 bases left in between. The CDR3 sequence is 14 residues long. CDR3 loop: CASSLNPGPHEQYF. CDR3 DNA sequence: TGTGCCAGCAGCTTAAATCCAGGGCCACACGAGCAGTACTTC.

This rearrangement joins TRBV23-1 to TRBJ2-7, with 10 bases fitting TRBD1. TRBV23-1 is filed as an ORF, its function uncertain. The junction had 3 bases not matched to a gene; V was cut back by 0 bases and J by 1 base. The CDR3 is made up of 16 amino acids. Here the CDR3 reads CASSQSTGGGSYEQYF. As DNA, the CDR3 is TGCGCCAGCAGTCAATCGACAGGGGGCGGATCCTACGAGCAGTACTTC.

This chain joins TRBV2 and TRBJ2-3, with 15 bases identical to TRBD2. Germline CDR1 is SNHLY and CDR2 is FYNNEI. V lost 7 bases and J lost 4; bases outside the gene matches: 12. The CDR3 has 18 residues. The CDR3 is CASIFGTSGGISADTQYF. The CDR3 DNA reads as TGTGCCAGCATATTCGGGACTAGCGGGGGGATCAGCGCAGATACGCAGTATTTT.

J is TRBJ1-2 and V is TRBV6-1; D remains ambiguous. V lost 2 bases to trimming and J lost 4 bases, with 14 bases between them. CDR1 and CDR2 (germline): MNHNS, SASEGT. The CDR3 has 15 amino acids. The CDR3 nucleotides read TGTGCCAGCAGTGAATCGGCAGGTACCGTCTATGGCTACACCTTC. This gives the protein CASSESAGTVYGYTF.

The V call is TRBV6-6, the J call TRBJ2-7; D possibly corresponds to TRBD1 (6 bases). The ends were cut back, 2 bases at V and 0 bases at J, with 14 bases in the middle. Germline V lookup: CDR1 MNHNY, CDR2 SVGAGI (reference sequence). This CDR3 spans 16 amino acids. The CDR3 is CASSYGGHTSSYEQYF. The CDR3 region has the DNA TGTGCCAGCAGTTACGGGGGACACACAAGCTCCTACGAGCAGTACTTC.

The CDR3 DNA reads as TGTGCCAGCAGCCCGTCGACAGGGGGCGAGCAGTACTTC. Translating it yields CASSPSTGGEQYF. The chain has TRBV9 and TRBJ2-7; TRBD1 matches at 9 bases. Per germline, CDR1 SGDLS and CDR2 YYNGEE. J gave up 6 bases and V 4 bases, and 5 bases lay outside the gene matches. The CDR3 is 13 residues long.

The rearrangement joins TRBV7-8 to TRBJ1-2, with D possibly TRBD1 on 5 matching bases. The CDR3 has 15 residues. In germline, CDR1 is SGHVS, CDR2 FQNEAQ. V was shortened by 6 bases and J by 5 bases, with 19 bases between the two germline ends. The CDR3 DNA reads TGTGCCAGCAGGCCCGGAGCGGGGGTTACGTATGGCTACACCTTC. Translation gives CASRPGAGVTYGYTF.

V usage is TRBV2 and J usage is TRBJ2-5; 10 bases are shared with TRBD2. Germline V gene data show CDR1 as SNHLY and CDR2 as FYNNEI. The V segment lost 9 bases and the J segment 6 bases; nucleotides outside the gene matches: 7. The CDR3 is 13 residues long. CDR3 loop: CASLLAGKQTQYF. The CDR3 DNA follows: TGTGCCAGTTTACTAGCGGGGAAACAGACCCAGTACTTC.

The chain links TRBV7-3 to TRBJ2-3; TRBD1 might be the D (5 bases). The germline CDR1 and CDR2 sequences are SGHTA and FQGTGA. The V gene lost 3 bases and the J gene lost 1 base, with 5 bases spanning the gap. The CDR3 contains 13 residues. CDR3 amino acids: CASSFRGTDTQYF. CDR3 DNA sequence: TGTGCCAGCAGCTTCAGGGGCACAGATACGCAGTATTTT.

For the CDR3, the DNA is TGTGCCATCAGTGACAGGGTCGACACCGGGGAGCTGTTTTTT. Translated, it gives CAISDRVDTGELFF. The chain joins TRBV10-3 to TRBJ2-2, with TRBD1 as a possible D gene (5 bases). Germline V gene data show CDR1 as ENHRY and CDR2 as SYGVKD. Trimming pared 3 bases from V and 3 bases from J, leaving 8 bases between. The CDR3 is made up of 14 amino acids.

Of note for this clone: This sample also contains other DNA sequences that code for the same CDR3. The V call is TRBV5-4, the J call TRBJ2-7; D possibly corresponds to TRBD2 (5 bases). The CDR3 contains 13 residues. The V end lost 0 bases, the J end lost 4 bases, and 8 bases lay between the germline ends. Germline V lookup: CDR1 SGHNT, CDR2 YYREEE (reference sequence). In nucleotides, the CDR3 is TGTGCCAGCAGCTTGGCTTCGGGGTACGAGCAGTACTTC. Amino acid sequence: CASSLASGYEQYF.

The CDR3 DNA is TGTGCCAGCAGTTTAGGACAGATAAATTCACCCCTCCACTTT. Translation: CASSLGQINSPLHF. This sequence joins TRBV27 and TRBJ1-6; a possible D gene is TRBD1 (6 bases). V was trimmed by 2 bases and J by 7 bases, leaving 9 bases between them. Germline-derived CDR1 and CDR2 are MNHEY and SMNVEV (reference sequence). The CDR3 spans 14 residues.

V usage is TRBV4-3 and J usage is TRBJ1-2; tentative D call: TRBD1 (5 bases). This CDR3 region has 15 residues. V lost 0 bases and J lost 5, with 13 bases in between. Germline loops: CDR1 LGHNA, CDR2 YSLEER. CDR3 in DNA: TGCGCCAGCAGCCAAGATAGAAGACAGAGGTATGGCTACACCTTC. This sequence encodes CASSQDRRQRYGYTF.

As regards this clone: The junction differs from germline at one of its ends, possibly a read error. The rearrangement joins TRBV9 to TRBJ2-7, with 7 nucleotides matching TRBD1. The CDR3 is 15 amino acids. The germline V gene encodes CDR1 SGDLS and CDR2 YYNGEE. The CDR3 bases are TGTGCCGGCAGCGCACAGGGGTGGGGACCCTACGAGCAGTACTTC. It specifies CAGSAQGWGPYEQYF.

The genes are TRBV5-1 and TRBJ2-1; possibly TRBD1 for D (6 bases). CDR3 size: 12 residues. Germline V lookup: CDR1 SGHRS, CDR2 YFSETQ. V gave up 7 bases and J gave up 9 bases, with 14 bases separating them. The CDR3 DNA is TGCGCCAGCGGAAGACAGGTTGGTGAGCAGTTCTTC. This codes for CASGRQVGEQFF.

CDR3 sequence: CASAWEGDATQYF. The CDR3 DNA sequence: TGTGCCAGCGCCTGGGAGGGGGATGCGACCCAGTACTTC. This chain links TRBV28 with TRBJ2-5, with D possibly being TRBD2 (7 bases). This CDR3 has 13 amino acids. From germline, CDR1 is MDHEN and CDR2 SYDVKM. Trimming cost V 8 bases and J 7 bases, with 17 bases left between them.

The rearrangement joins TRBV6-5 to TRBJ1-4; D is unclear. Per the germline V gene, CDR1 is MNHEY and CDR2 is SVGAGI. The CDR3 is 15 residues long. Trimming cost V 7 bases and J 2 bases, with 14 bases left between them. The CDR3 DNA is TGTGCCAGCACCTCCTACACGGGGACTAATGAAAAACTGTTTTTT. Protein sequence: CASTSYTGTNEKLFF.

The chain has TRBV28 and TRBJ1-2, with a possible D match to TRBD1 (6 bases). Per germline, CDR1 MDHEN and CDR2 SYDVKM. The CDR3 runs 14 residues. With 6 bases removed from V and 1 base from J, the gap between germline ends came to 12 bases. For the CDR3, the DNA is TGTGCCAGCAGACCGGGACACATTAACTATGGCTACACCTTC. Translated: CASRPGHINYGYTF.

The chain carries TRBV25-1 and TRBJ1-4; D gene unclear. The CDR3 has 13 residues. The V gene's germline CDR1 is MGHDK and CDR2 SYGVNS. Trimming cost V 4 bases and J 5 bases, with 8 bases left between them. Here the CDR3 DNA reads TGTGCCAGCAGTGGAACCGGGAATGAAAAACTGTTTTTT. Translated: CASSGTGNEKLFF. The full variable domain, its missing parts supplied by reference TRBV25-1 and TRBJ1-4, is EADIYQTPRYLVIGTGKKITLECSQTMGHDKMYWYQQDPGMELHLIHYSYGVNSTEKGDLSSESTVSRIRTEHFPLTLESARPSHTSQYLCASSGTGNEKLFFGSGTQLSVL.

The V and J genes are TRBV5-6 and TRBJ2-5, with a weak D call TRBD1 (6 bases). Trimming removed 3 bases from V and 5 bases from J, with 14 bases in between. The CDR3 consists of 14 residues. From germline, CDR1 is SGHDT and CDR2 YYEEEE. The CDR3: CASSSKGVWETQYF. The DNA for the CDR3 is TGTGCCAGCAGCTCTAAGGGGGTATGGGAGACCCAGTACTTC.

The chain is built from TRBV18 and TRBJ1-6, with 9 bases aligning to TRBD1. V shed 6 bases, J shed 7 bases, and the junction held 7 bases outside the gene matches. CDR3 length equals 15 residues. Looked up from germline, CDR1 is KGHSH and CDR2 is LQKENI. CDR3 DNA: TGTGCCAGCTCCCGACAGGGACAGGGAAATTCACCCCTCCACTTT. Translated: CASSRQGQGNSPLHF.

V usage is TRBV20-1 and J usage is TRBJ1-1, with unresolved D. CDR1 is DFQATT and CDR2 is SNEGSKA in the germline V gene (reference sequence). The V end lost 5 bases, the J end lost 0 bases, and 4 bases lay between the germline ends. This CDR3 is built from 11 residues. CDR3 in DNA: TGCAGTGCTGTAATGAACACTGAAGCTTTCTTT. The encoded protein is CSAVMNTEAFF.

The V and J genes are TRBV9 and TRBJ2-1; the match to TRBD2 covers 9 bases. Unmatched junction bases numbered 9, after V lost 4 bases and J lost 4 bases. Germline loops: CDR1 SGDLS, CDR2 YYNGEE. The CDR3 is 16 amino acids. CDR3 in amino acids: CASSPQLLAGYNEQFF. The CDR3 DNA is TGTGCCAGCAGCCCCCAGCTGCTAGCGGGGTACAATGAGCAGTTCTTC.